This TCR beta chain was obtained from a study of T cell repertoires in cytomegalovirus infection. Study information: Public TCR beta signatures were indicative of both CMV infection and a matching HLA type.

This clonotype came up many times. The antigen is not known. V shed 2 bases and J 4 bases; nucleotides not matched to a gene: 4. The CDR3 runs 14 residues. Germline CDR1 is SNHLY and CDR2 is FYNNEI. One entry per CDR3 protein, called by TCRdb with MiXCR from the reads. Of over 100,000 distinct CDR3 sequences in the sample, less than 30% were seen once. This TCR was sampled from a human donor in good health (CMV status not recorded). Some clones in this sample may be carry-over from other donors' samples. The sequencing used CD8+ T cells from cultured PBMCs, collected from culture after CMV antigen stimulation. The genes are TRBV2 and TRBJ1-2; 7 nucleotides match TRBD1. The CDR3: CASSERQGGYGYTF. CDR3 DNA sequence: TGTGCCAGCAGTGAACGGCAGGGGGGCTATGGCTACACCTTC.